In this sample, the clone carrying this TCR beta chain turned up many times. TCRdb analysed the RT-PCR reads with MiXCR anew, one entry per CDR3 protein. The sample comprises some 520,000 distinct CDR3 sequences, 15% to 20% of which are singletons, and 2.5% to 3.5% rests with the top ten. This specimen belongs to a study of response to subunit inactivated influenza vaccine. Specimen: CD4+ T cells sorted from PBMCs, collected 23 to 25 months after vaccination. The TCR comes from a man in his fifties or sixties who received an inactivated influenza vaccine.

The CDR3, as DNA: TGTGCCAGCAGCAGGGGGGACAGGGGGCGAGGGACCCAGTACTTC. Protein product: CASSRGDRGRGTQYF. The chain has TRBV5-5 and TRBJ2-5; 12 nucleotides agree with TRBD1. Germline lookup yields CDR1 SGHKS and CDR2 YYEKEE (reference sequence). The CDR3 totals 15 residues. The J segment lost 7 bases and the V segment lost 4 bases, leaving 8 bases of the junction unmatched.